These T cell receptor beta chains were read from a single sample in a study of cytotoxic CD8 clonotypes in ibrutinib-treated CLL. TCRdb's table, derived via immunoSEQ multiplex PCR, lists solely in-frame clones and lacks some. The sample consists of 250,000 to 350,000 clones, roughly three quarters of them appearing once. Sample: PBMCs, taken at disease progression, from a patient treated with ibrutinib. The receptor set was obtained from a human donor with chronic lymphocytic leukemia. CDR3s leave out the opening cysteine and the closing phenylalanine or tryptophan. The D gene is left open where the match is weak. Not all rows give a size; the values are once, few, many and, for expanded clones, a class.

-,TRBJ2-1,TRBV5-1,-,ASSLRGARNEQF
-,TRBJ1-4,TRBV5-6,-,ASSSRFEKLF
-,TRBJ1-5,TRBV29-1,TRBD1,SVLDRGDQPQH
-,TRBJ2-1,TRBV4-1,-,ASGSVYNEQF
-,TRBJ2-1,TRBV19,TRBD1,ASSGTGSYNEQF
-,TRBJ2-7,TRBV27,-,ASSLSWGWEQY
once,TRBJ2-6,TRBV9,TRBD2,ASSPAGVSGANVLT
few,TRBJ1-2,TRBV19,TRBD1,ASSIGTGSGYT
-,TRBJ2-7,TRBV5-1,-,ASASADEQY
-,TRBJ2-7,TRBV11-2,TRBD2,ASSFPRLAGSYEQY
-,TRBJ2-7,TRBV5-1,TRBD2,ASSLVVAGVFEQY
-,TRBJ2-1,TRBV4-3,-,ASSQVYGYNEQF
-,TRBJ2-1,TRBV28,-,ASSAMRAFHNEQF
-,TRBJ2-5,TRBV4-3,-,ASSLDRTGGETQY
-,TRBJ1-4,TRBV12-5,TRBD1,ASGLGTGPNEKLF
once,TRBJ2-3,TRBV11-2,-,ASSSISGPITDTQY
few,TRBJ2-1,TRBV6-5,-,ASSYSGGGYNEQF
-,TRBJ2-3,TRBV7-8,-,ASRPGRVTDTQY
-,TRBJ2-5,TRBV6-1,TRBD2,ASTLGLAEETQY
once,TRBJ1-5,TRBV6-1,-,ASSEAGGGNQPQH
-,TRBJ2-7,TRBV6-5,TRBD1,ASSPLDRDYEQY
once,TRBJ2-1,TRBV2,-,ASRDFSISNEQF
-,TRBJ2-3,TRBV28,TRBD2,ASREGLAGKSTDTQY
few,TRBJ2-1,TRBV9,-,ASCHPEGMEFYNEQF
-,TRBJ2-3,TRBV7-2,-,ASSLVGGLTDTQY
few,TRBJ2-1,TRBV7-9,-,ASSLEGVPSNEQF
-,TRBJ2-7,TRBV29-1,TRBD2,SVEDHRPGTSGSVLEQY
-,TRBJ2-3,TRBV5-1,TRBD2,ASSLGSGGPSTDTQY
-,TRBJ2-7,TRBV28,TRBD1,ASSRTGWEQY
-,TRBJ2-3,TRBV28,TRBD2,ASSLRVAGTDTQY
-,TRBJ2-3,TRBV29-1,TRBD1,SVGDRGIDTQY
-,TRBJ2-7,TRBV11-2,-,ASSLSANPSREQY
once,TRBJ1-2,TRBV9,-,ASSPPAQGGNYGYT
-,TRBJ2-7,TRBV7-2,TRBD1,ASSRAGTGGPWEQY
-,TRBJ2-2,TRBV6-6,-,ASSYLGGEGELF
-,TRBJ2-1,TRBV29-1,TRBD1,SVAGTGGTYNEQF
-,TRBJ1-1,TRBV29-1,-,SVRKDVDTEAF
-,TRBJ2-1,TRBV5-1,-,ASSLVGVVLNEQF
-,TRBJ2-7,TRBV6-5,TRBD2,ASTWSGGGSYEQY
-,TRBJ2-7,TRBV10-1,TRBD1,ASSSRTGGSYEQY
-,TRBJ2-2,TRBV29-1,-,SVVVPANTGELF
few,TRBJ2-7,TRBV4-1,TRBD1,ASSLVPTGTAYEQY
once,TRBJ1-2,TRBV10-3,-,AISGPVFYGYT
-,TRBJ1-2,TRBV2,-,ASSAKGADYGYT
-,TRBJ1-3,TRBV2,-,ASSEKHPNSGNTIY
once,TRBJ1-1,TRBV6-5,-,ASRVRVNTEAF
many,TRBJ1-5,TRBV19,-,ASSIGRGSQPQH
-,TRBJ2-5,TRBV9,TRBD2,ASSSLAGGAETQY
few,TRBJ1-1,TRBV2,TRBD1,ASSWDRGNTEAF
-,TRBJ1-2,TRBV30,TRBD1,AWTPRDSRMRGGYGYT
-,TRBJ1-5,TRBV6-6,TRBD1,ASRMPGQGRTQPQH
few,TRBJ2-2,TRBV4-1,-,ASSPRTNTGELF
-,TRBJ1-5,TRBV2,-,ASSDGWRVYSNQPQH
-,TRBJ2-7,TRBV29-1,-,SVAPQGPYEQY
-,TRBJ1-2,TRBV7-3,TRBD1,ASSHPGLRDSPHGYT